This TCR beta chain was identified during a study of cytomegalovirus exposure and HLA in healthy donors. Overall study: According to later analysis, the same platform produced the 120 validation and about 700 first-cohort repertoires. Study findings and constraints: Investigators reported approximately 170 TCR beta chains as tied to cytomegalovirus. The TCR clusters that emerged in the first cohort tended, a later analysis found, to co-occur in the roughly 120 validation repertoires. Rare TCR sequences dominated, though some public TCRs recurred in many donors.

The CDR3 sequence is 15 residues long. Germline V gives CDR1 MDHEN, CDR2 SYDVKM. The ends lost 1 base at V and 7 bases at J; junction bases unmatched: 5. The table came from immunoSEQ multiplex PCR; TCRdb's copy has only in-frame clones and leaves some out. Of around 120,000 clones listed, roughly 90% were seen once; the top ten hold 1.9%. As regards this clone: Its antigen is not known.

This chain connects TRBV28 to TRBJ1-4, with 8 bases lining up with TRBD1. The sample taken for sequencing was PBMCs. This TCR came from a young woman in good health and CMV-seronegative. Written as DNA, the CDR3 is TGTGCCAGCAGTTTATCAGGGGGCCTAGGTGAAAAACTGTTTTTT. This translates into CASSLSGGLGEKLFF.